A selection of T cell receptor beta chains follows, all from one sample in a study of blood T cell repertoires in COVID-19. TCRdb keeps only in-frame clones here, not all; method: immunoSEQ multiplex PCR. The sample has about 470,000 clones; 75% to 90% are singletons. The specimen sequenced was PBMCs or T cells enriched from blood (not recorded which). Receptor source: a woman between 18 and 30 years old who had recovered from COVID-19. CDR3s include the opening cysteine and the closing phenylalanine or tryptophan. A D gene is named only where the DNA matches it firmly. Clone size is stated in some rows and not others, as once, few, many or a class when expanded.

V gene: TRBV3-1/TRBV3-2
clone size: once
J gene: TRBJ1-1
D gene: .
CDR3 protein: CASRPGLHTEAFF
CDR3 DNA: TGTGCCAGCAGACCTGGACTTCACACTGAAGCTTTCTTT

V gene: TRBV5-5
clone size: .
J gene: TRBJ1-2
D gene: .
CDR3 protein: CASSLGQANYGYTF
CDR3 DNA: TGTGCCAGCAGCTTGGGACAAGCTAACTATGGCTACACCTTC

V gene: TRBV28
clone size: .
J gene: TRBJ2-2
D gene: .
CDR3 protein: CASSRGTFANTGELFF
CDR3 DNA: TGTGCCAGCAGTCGGGGGACGTTCGCGAACACCGGGGAGCTGTTTTTT

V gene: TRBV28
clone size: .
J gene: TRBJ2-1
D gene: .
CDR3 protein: CASPDRGEQFF
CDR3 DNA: TGTGCCAGTCCGGACCGGGGAGAGCAGTTCTTC

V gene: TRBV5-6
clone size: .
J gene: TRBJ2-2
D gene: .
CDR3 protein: CASSLAPGRAGTGELFF
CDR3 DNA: TGTGCCAGCAGCTTGGCCCCCGGCAGGGCGGGGACCGGGGAGCTGTTTTTT

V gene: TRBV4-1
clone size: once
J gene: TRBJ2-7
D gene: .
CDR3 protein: CASSQGRDFGVYEQYF
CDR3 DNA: TGCGCCAGCAGCCAAGGTCGGGATTTCGGGGTATACGAGCAGTACTTC

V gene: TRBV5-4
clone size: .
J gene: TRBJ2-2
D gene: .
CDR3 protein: CASSFYTGELFF
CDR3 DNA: TGTGCCAGCAGCTTCTACACCGGGGAGCTGTTTTTT

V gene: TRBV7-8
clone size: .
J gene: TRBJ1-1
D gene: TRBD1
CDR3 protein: CASSYPQGEGTEAFF
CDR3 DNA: TGTGCCAGCAGTTACCCACAGGGGGAAGGCACTGAAGCTTTCTTT

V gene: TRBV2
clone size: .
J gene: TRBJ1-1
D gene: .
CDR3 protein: CASSVDINTEAFF
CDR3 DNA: TGTGCCAGCAGCGTCGACATCAACACTGAAGCTTTCTTT

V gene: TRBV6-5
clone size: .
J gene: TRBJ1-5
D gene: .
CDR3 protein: CASGVSGQPQHF
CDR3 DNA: TGTGCCAGCGGGGTGTCGGGACAGCCCCAGCATTTT

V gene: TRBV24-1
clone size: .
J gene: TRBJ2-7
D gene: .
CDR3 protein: CATSDPGVYEQYF
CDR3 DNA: TGTGCCACCAGTGATCCGGGAGTATACGAGCAGTACTTC

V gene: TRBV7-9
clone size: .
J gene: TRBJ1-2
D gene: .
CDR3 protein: CASSITLDRNGYTF
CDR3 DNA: TGTGCCAGCAGCATAACCTTGGACAGAAATGGCTACACCTTC

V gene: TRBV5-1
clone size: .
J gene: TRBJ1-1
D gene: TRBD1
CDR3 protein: CASSLGPRQGVIEAFF
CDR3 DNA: TGCGCCAGCAGCTTGGGCCCCAGACAGGGGGTGATTGAAGCTTTCTTT

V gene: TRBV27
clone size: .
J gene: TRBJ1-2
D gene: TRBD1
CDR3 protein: CASRDRGAGYTF
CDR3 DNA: TGTGCCAGCAGAGACAGGGGTGCCGGCTACACCTTC

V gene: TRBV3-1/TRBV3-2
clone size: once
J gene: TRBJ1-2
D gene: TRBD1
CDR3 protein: CASSPKPTGEDGYTF
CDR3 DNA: TGTGCCAGCAGCCCGAAGCCGACAGGGGAGGATGGCTACACCTTC

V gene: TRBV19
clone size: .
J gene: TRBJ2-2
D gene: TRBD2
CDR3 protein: CASSIGLAGNTGELFF
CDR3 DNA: TGTGCCAGTAGTATAGGGCTAGCGGGGAACACCGGGGAGCTGTTTTTT

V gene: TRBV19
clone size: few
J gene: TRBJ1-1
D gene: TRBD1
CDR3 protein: CASRTYRGLNTEAFF
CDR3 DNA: TGTGCCAGTAGAACCTACAGGGGACTGAACACTGAAGCTTTCTTT

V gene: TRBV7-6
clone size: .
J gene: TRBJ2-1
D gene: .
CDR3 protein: CASSLSGTRAVEQFF
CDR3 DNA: TGTGCCAGCAGCTTGTCCGGGACACGGGCCGTAGAGCAGTTCTTC

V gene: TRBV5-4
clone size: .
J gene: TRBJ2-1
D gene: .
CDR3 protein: CASRTGSSYNEQFF
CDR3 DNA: TGTGCCAGCCGTACAGGGTCGTCCTACAATGAGCAGTTCTTC

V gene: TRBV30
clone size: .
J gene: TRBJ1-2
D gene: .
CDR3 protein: CAWSPDTGSGYTF
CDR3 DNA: TGTGCCTGGAGTCCAGATACGGGAAGTGGCTACACCTTC

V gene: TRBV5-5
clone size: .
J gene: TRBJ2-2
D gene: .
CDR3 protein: CASSPMGGRDTGELFF
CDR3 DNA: TGTGCCAGCAGCCCTATGGGGGGGCGAGACACCGGGGAGCTGTTTTTT

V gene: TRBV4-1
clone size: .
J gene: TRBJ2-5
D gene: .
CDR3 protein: CASSQGLIQETQYF
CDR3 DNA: TGCGCCAGCAGCCAAGGACTAATTCAAGAGACCCAGTACTTC

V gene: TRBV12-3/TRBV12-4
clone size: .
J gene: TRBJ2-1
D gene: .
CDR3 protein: CASSFLRNEQFF
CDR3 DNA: TGTGCCAGCAGTTTCCTCAGAAATGAGCAGTTCTTC

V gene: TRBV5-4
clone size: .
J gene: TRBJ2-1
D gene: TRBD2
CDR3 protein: CASSSGTSGGGILFNEQFF
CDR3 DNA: TGTGCCAGCAGCTCTGGGACTAGCGGGGGGGGGATACTTTTCAATGAGCAGTTCTTC

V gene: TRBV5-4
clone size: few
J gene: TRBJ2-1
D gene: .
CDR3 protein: CASSAGGNEQFF
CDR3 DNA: TGTGCCAGCAGCGCAGGGGGGAATGAGCAGTTCTTC

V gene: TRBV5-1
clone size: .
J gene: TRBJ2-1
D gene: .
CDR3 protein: CASSLEGSGSYNEQFF
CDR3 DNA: TGCGCCAGCAGCTTGGAAGGGTCAGGGTCCTACAATGAGCAGTTCTTC

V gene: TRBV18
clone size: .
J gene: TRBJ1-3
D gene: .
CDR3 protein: CASSRGGSGNTIYF
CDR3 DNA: TGTGCCAGCTCACGAGGAGGTAGTGGAAACACCATATATTTT

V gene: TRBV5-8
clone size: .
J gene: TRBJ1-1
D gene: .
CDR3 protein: CASSRLYGAFF
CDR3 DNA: TGTGCCAGCAGCCGTCTCTATGGAGCTTTCTTT

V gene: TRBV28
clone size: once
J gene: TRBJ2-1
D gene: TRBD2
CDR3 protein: CASGSGVENEQFF
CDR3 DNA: TGTGCCAGCGGTAGCGGGGTAGAAAATGAGCAGTTCTTC

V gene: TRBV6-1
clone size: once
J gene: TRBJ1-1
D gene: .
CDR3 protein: CASSEAPAEAGEAFF
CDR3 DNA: TGTGCCAGCAGTGAAGCCCCCGCTGAGGCCGGAGAAGCTTTCTTT

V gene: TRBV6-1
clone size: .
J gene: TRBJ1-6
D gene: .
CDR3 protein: CASSVRDGRGGSYNSPLHF
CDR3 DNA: TGTGCCAGCAGTGTCCGAGATGGCCGGGGAGGGTCCTATAATTCACCCCTCCACTTT

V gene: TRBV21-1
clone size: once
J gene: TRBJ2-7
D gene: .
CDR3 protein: CASSKDRGGGYEQYF
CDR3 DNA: TGTGCCAGCAGCAAAGATCGGGGAGGCGGCTACGAGCAGTACTTC

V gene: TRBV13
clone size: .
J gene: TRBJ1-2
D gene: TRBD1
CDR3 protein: CASSLEGAHGPNYGYTF
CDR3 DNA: TGTGCCAGCAGCTTAGAGGGGGCACACGGACCTAACTATGGCTACACCTTC